This T cell receptor (beta chain) was observed in a study of a mutant IDH1 vaccine in newly diagnosed glioma. The overall study: Vaccination started 4-6 weeks after radiotherapy alone, or with temozolomide cycles. Earlier treatment was radiotherapy, temozolomide, or both, with most getting both. Notes on the study in general: Vaccine-induced immune responses were detected in about 93% of patients.

The assay was immunoSEQ multiplex PCR, and TCRdb's table has in-frame clones only and misses some. This table has about 41,000 clones, around 76% appearing once. For this clone: Antigen unknown.

Regarding time point: week 23, last vaccination. A 20-mer mutant IDH1 peptide at 300 ug was injected subcutaneously with topical imiquimod. The astrocytomas were IDH1-mutant, ATRX-negative, and WHO grade 3 or 4. The clonotype originates from a woman in her forties with glioma. Some clones in this sample may be carry-over from other donors' samples. This material consisted of PBMCs, taken from a glioma patient whose treatment included an IDH1 peptide vaccine.

CDR3 protein: CASTPTSGGSNEQFF. DNA of the CDR3: TGTGCCAGCACCCCCACGTCCGGGGGTTCGAATGAGCAGTTCTTC. The V call is TRBV9, the J call TRBJ2-1; tentative D call: TRBD2 (6 bases). In germline, CDR1 is SGDLS, CDR2 YYNGEE. The ends were cut back, 6 bases at V and 7 bases at J, with 20 bases in the middle. The CDR3 runs 15 residues.